The 21 T cell receptor beta chains below come from one sample, sequenced in a study of CD8 T cells in Susac syndrome. After extraction with the RNeasy kit, about 0.5 to 1 ug of the RNA was reverse transcribed using random hexamers. TCRdb recomputed calls from the immunoSEQ multiplex PCR reads with MiXCR, one row per CDR3 protein. The sample shows 350,000 to 550,000 distinct CDR3 sequences, around 83% of them seen only once. Sequenced input: CD8+ T cells from PBMCs. The receptors here all came from a human donor with multiple sclerosis.

This clonotype has only one observation. This sequence joins TRBV12-3 or TRBV12-4 and TRBJ1-5; the match to TRBD1 covers 11 bases. The CDR3 spans 15 residues. The trim removed 5 bases at V and 5 bases at J, leaving 5 bases unmatched. CDR3 loop: CASSTGQGADQPQHF. DNA for the CDR3: TGTGCCAGCAGTACAGGACAGGGGGCGGATCAGCCCCAGCATTTT.

For the CDR3, the DNA is TGTGCCACCGAGTACCAGGGGGCTGGGGCCAACGTCCTGACTTTC. Amino acids: CATEYQGAGANVLTF. The chain recombines TRBV6-2 or TRBV6-3 with TRBJ2-6; 7 bases fit TRBD1. Trimming took 10 bases from V and 2 from J; bases not matched to a gene: 8. The CDR3 spans 15 residues. CDR1 is MNHEY and CDR2 is SVGEGT in the germline V gene.

Concerning this clonotype itself: The junction does not match germline at one end; this may be a read error. The chain is built from TRBV11-2 and TRBJ1-2, with 7 bases that match TRBD1. The CDR3 extends over 14 amino acids. The germline V gene has CDR1 SGHAT and CDR2 FQNNGV. The CDR3 loop reads CASSPWDSPPWGSF. The CDR3 region has the DNA TGTGCCAGCAGCCCCTGGGACAGCCCCCCCTGGGGTAGTTTC. Full variable domain (rest looked up from reference TRBV11-2 and TRBJ1-2): EAGVAQSPRYKIIEKRQSVAFWCNPISGHATLYWYQQILGQGPKLLIQFQNNGVVDDSQLPKDRFSAERLKGVDSTLKIQPAKLEDSAVYLCASSPWDSPPWGSFGSGTRLTVV.

As to this clonotype: The DNA is left out, because the CDR3 cannot be placed on it with certainty; the CDR3 is given as TCRdb lists it. The rearrangement uses TRBV12-2 and TRBJ1-4. TRBV12-2 is assigned pseudogene status. The CDR3 length equals 17 residues, ends included. The CDR3 spells CASRLAMTVQLMKNCFF.

This chain connects TRBV6-1 to TRBJ2-1, with 12 bases fitting TRBD2. With 6 bases clipped from V and 4 bases from J, the junction kept 7 bases outside the gene matches. The CDR3 runs 16 residues. Germline V gives CDR1 MNHNS, CDR2 SASEGT. CDR3 region: CASRSLAGGLYNEQFF. The DNA of the CDR3 is TGTGCCAGCAGGTCACTAGCGGGGGGATTGTACAATGAGCAGTTCTTC.

The chain couples TRBV4-2 to TRBJ2-2; 9 bases fit TRBD2. J lost 4 bases, V lost 4 bases, and 10 bases had no gene match. Germline lookup yields CDR1 LGHNA and CDR2 YNFKEQ. The CDR3 covers 17 residues. The CDR3 reads CASSRTMREGLTGELFF. The CDR3 DNA reads as TGTGCCAGCAGCCGGACTATGCGGGAGGGCCTCACCGGGGAGCTGTTTTTT.

This chain joins TRBV18 and TRBJ1-5; D is perhaps TRBD1 (6 bases). V was clipped by 4 bases and J by 1 base, with 17 bases between them. This CDR3 has 17 amino acids. Per the germline V gene, CDR1 is KGHSH and CDR2 is LQKENI. The CDR3 reads CASSLRDEGGSNQPQHF. The CDR3 nucleotides are TGTGCCAGCTCACTGCGGGATGAAGGGGGAAGCAATCAGCCCCAGCATTTT.

The sample holds a few counts of this clonotype. This chain links TRBV19 with TRBJ1-5; D is unclear. V dropped 5 bases and J dropped 4 bases, with 9 bases sitting between them. Germline CDR1 LNHDA, CDR2 SQIVND (reference sequence). This CDR3 contains 13 residues. CDR3 sequence: CASSAYSNQPQHF. CDR3 sequence (DNA): TGTGCCAGTAGTGCATACAGTAATCAGCCCCAGCATTTT.

V gene TRBV4-1 combines with J gene TRBJ1-1, with D uncertain. There are 12 residues in the CDR3. Trimming pared 1 base from V and 11 bases from J, leaving 11 bases between. From germline, CDR1 is MGHRA and CDR2 YSYEKL. The CDR3 nucleotides read TGCGCCAGCAGCCAAGCAGAAAATGGGGCTTTCTTT. This sequence encodes CASSQAENGAFF.

This clonotype was picked up one time. V gene TRBV12-3 or TRBV12-4 combines with J gene TRBJ1-1; D call uncertain. The CDR3 is 17 residues long. V lost 3 bases and J lost 1, with 18 bases in between. The CDR3, as DNA: TGTGCCAGCAGTTTTATGTTGGCAGGTAGGAAGAACACTGAAGCTTTCTTT. It yields the protein CASSFMLAGRKNTEAFF.

This clonotype was observed a few times. The chain links TRBV12-3 or TRBV12-4 to TRBJ1-1; no clear D gene. CDR3 length: 14 amino acids. Trimming took 5 bases from V and 2 from J, leaving 12 bases between them. The CDR3 is CASSLVGVNTEAFF. The CDR3 bases are TGTGCCAGCAGTCTCGTTGGGGTAAACACTGAAGCTTTCTTT.

The J gene is TRBJ1-3, the V gene TRBV27; 7 bases align to TRBD1. V lost 6 bases, J lost 7 bases, and 12 bases stayed unmatched. The CDR3 spans 15 residues. Looked up from germline, CDR1 is MNHEY and CDR2 is SMNVEV (reference sequence). The CDR3 sequence is CASSREPTGYNTIYF. The CDR3 bases are TGTGCCAGCAGCCGAGAACCGACAGGGTATAACACCATATATTTT.

The rearrangement uses TRBV27 and TRBJ2-1; 12 bases map to TRBD2. CDR1 and CDR2 from the germline V gene are MNHEY and SMNVEV (reference sequence). The CDR3 is 15 amino acids. J was trimmed by 9 bases and V by 8 bases; bases with no gene match: 11. The CDR3 DNA reads as TGTGCCAGCCAAAAGGAAGGACTAGCGGGATTTGAGCAGTTCTTC. It encodes CASQKEGLAGFEQFF.

CDR3 DNA sequence: TGTGCCAGCGCGAGGGGGGCGACGAACACCGGGGAGCTGTTTTTT. Its protein product is CASARGATNTGELFF. The J gene is TRBJ2-2, the V gene TRBV28, with D perhaps being TRBD1 or TRBD2 (6 bases each). CDR3 length: 15 residues. CDR1 is MDHEN and CDR2 is SYDVKM in the germline V gene. The V end was cut by 8 bases, the J end by 0 bases, with 13 bases between.

The chain carries TRBV4-1 and TRBJ1-4; 8 bases are shared with TRBD1. The CDR3 length is 14 residues. Germline CDR1 is MGHRA and CDR2 is YSYEKL. Losses at the gene ends were 7 bases for V and 6 bases for J; bases not matched to a gene: 7. The CDR3 region is CASNAGGLDEKLFF. The CDR3 region has the DNA TGCGCCAGCAATGCAGGGGGCTTAGATGAAAAACTGTTTTTT.

This clonotype appeared once. This chain joins TRBV4-1 and TRBJ1-1; D is unresolved. The CDR3 contains 13 residues. Germline lookup yields CDR1 MGHRA and CDR2 YSYEKL. Trimming removed 0 bases at V and 7 bases at J, with 9 bases between. The CDR3 coding sequence is TGCGCCAGCAGCCAAGATAGGTCAAGTGAAGCTTTCTTT. This encodes CASSQDRSSEAFF.

The chain employs TRBV23-1 and TRBJ2-7; 16 bases map to TRBD2. TRBV23-1 is identified as an open reading frame with a role that is uncertain. This CDR3 spans 17 amino acids. V shed 3 bases, J shed 0 bases, and the junction held 2 bases outside the gene matches. CDR3 amino acids: CASSQGLAGGSSYEQYF. As DNA, the CDR3 is TGCGCCAGCAGTCAGGGACTAGCGGGAGGGAGCTCCTACGAGCAGTACTTC.

This chain links TRBV27 with TRBJ2-1; 8 bases match TRBD2. The germline V gene encodes CDR1 MNHEY and CDR2 SMNVEV (reference sequence). V trimming: 7 bases; J trimming: 4 bases; junction bases outside the gene matches: 9. This CDR3 is built from 15 residues. CDR3 sequence (DNA): TGTGCCAGCAAGTTCCTGACTAGCGAGTACAATGAGCAGTTCTTC. Translation: CASKFLTSEYNEQFF.

The rearrangement links TRBV30 to TRBJ1-2; the match to TRBD1 covers 8 bases. Germline assignment: CDR1 GTSNPN and CDR2 SVGIG (reference sequence). The V segment lost 1 base and the J segment 4 bases; nucleotides outside the gene matches: 8. This CDR3 spans 15 amino acids. The CDR3 reads CAWSAPGQASYGYTF. In DNA, the CDR3 is TGTGCCTGGAGTGCACCGGGACAGGCGTCCTATGGCTACACCTTC.

This clonotype was seen just once. CDR3 amino acids: CATSREYDPDTQYF. The CDR3 nucleotides are TGTGCCACCAGCAGAGAGTACGACCCAGATACGCAGTATTTT. The V gene is TRBV15, the J gene TRBJ2-3; D remains unclear. This CDR3 region has 14 residues. The ends were cut back, 0 bases at V and 4 bases at J, with 8 bases in the middle. The germline V gene has CDR1 LNHNV and CDR2 YYDKDF (reference sequence).

The genes are TRBV15 and TRBJ2-1; D ambiguous. This CDR3 is 13 amino acids long. Trimming removed 2 bases at V and 8 bases at J, with 10 bases between. The germline CDR1 and CDR2 sequences are LNHNV and YYDKDF (reference sequence). This CDR3 reads CATSRKPPDEQFF. The CDR3 DNA is TGTGCCACCAGCAGAAAACCCCCCGATGAGCAGTTCTTC.